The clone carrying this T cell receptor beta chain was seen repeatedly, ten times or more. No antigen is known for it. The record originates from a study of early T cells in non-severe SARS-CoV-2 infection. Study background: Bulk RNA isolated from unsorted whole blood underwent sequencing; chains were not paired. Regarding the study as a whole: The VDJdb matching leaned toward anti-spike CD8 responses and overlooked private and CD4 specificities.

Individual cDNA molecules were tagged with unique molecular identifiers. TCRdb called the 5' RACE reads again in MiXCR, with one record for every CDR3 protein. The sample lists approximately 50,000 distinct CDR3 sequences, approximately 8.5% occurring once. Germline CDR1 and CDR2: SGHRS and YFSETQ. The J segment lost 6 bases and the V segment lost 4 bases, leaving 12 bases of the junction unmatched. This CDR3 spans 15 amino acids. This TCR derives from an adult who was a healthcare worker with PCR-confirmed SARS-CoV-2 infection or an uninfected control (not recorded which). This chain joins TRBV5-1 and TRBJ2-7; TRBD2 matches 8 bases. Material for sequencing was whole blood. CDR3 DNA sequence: TGCGCCAGCAGCCCGGGAGCGGGAGCTCGAGCCGAGCAGTACTTC. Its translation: CASSPGAGARAEQYF.